Listed here are 13 T cell receptor beta chains from one sample, sequenced in a study of shared clonotypes between healthy human individuals (dated by TCRdb to 2018 to 2021). Libraries were constructed by the immunoSEQ multiplex PCR assay. The immuneACCESS repertoire file appears here via TCRdb, limited to in-frame rearrangements. These files lack a portion of the clones; in checked studies, under half of the deficit traces to unresolved V genes, and the cause of the others is not known. The sample includes under 1,100,000 clones, with around 75% observed a single time. Jointly, the top ten make up nearly 1.5% of the sample. Sequenced: memory CD4+ T cells sorted from blood. The cell subset or site label for this specimen denotes: CD45RA-negative fraction. The receptors come from a man in his late teens or twenties in good health.

The chain uses TRBV28 and TRBJ2-1; D possibly corresponds to TRBD1 (6 bases). V gave up 2 bases and J gave up 5 bases, with 10 bases separating them. The CDR3 totals 14 residues. Germline loops: CDR1 MDHEN, CDR2 SYDVKM. For the CDR3, the DNA is TGTGCCAGCAGTTTAGGGGGCCCCAACAATGAGCAGTTCTTC. It is translated as CASSLGGPNNEQFF.

The chain joins TRBV19 to TRBJ2-4; 11 bases are shared with TRBD2. After removal of 4 bases from V and 6 bases from J, the junction contained 5 bases not matched to a gene. Germline loops: CDR1 LNHDA, CDR2 SQIVND (reference sequence). This CDR3 is 15 amino acids long. The CDR3 here is CASSTPGTSGNIQYF. The CDR3 DNA reads as TGTGCCAGTAGTACCCCCGGGACTAGCGGAAACATTCAGTACTTC.

This clone was recorded a few times. The CDR3 DNA is TGTGCCAGCAGCAATCCCGGGGTGTACGGAAACACCATATATTTT. Translating gives CASSNPGVYGNTIYF. The rearrangement uses TRBV5-6 and TRBJ1-3; D gene ambiguous. Germline CDR1 and CDR2: SGHDT and YYEEEE. V lost 4 bases and J 4 bases, leaving 15 bases between the germline ends. CDR3 length: 15 residues. Supplemented by reference TRBV5-6 and TRBJ1-3, the full variable domain reads DAGVTQSPTHLIKTRGQQVTLRCSPKSGHDTVSWYQQALGQGPQFIFQYYEEEERQRGNFPDRFSGHQFPNYSSELNVNALLLGDSALYLCASSNPGVYGNTIYFGEGSWLTVV.

The J gene is TRBJ1-2, the V gene TRBV6-6, with a weak D call TRBD1 (5 bases). The CDR3 has 15 amino acids. The ends were cut back, 7 bases at V and 0 bases at J, with 15 bases in the middle. Germline CDR1 and CDR2: MNHNY and SVGAGI (reference sequence). This CDR3 is CASTLTGQTNYGYTF. CDR3 nucleotides: TGTGCCAGCACCCTAACGGGGCAGACTAACTATGGCTACACCTTC.

This chain uses TRBV2 with TRBJ1-1; D uncertain. The CDR3 consists of 14 residues. Per germline, CDR1 SNHLY and CDR2 FYNNEI. The germline V and J ends were trimmed by 6 bases and 6 bases, with 17 bases remaining between them. The CDR3 loop reads CASSVAGVRAEAFF. The CDR3 DNA follows: TGTGCCAGCAGCGTAGCTGGGGTTCGGGCTGAAGCTTTCTTT. The complete variable domain, with remaining parts taken from reference TRBV2 and TRBJ1-1, reads EPEVTQTPSHQVTQMGQEVILRCVPISNHLYFYWYRQILGQKVEFLVSFYNNEISEKSEIFDDQFSVERPDGSNFTLKIRSTKLEDSAMYFCASSVAGVRAEAFFGQGTRLTVV.

A remark on this clone: The sample contains more than one DNA sequence encoding this CDR3. The genes are TRBV5-1 and TRBJ2-1; TRBD2 agrees at 10 bases. CDR3 length: 15 residues. Losses at the gene ends were 0 bases for V and 4 bases for J; bases not matched to a gene: 1. Per the germline V gene, CDR1 is SGHRS and CDR2 is YFSETQ. CDR3 protein: CASSLELAGYNEQFF. CDR3 DNA sequence: TGCGCCAGCAGCTTGGAACTAGCGGGGTACAATGAGCAGTTCTTC.

This clone was seen once. The V call is TRBV2, the J call TRBJ1-1; D call uncertain. This CDR3 contains 14 residues. Per germline, CDR1 SNHLY and CDR2 FYNNEI. Trimming shortened V by 2 bases and J by 5 bases, and 12 bases separated the two germline ends. In DNA form, the CDR3 reads TGTGCCAGCAGTGAAAATCCCCCGGGGACTGAAGCTTTCTTT. It yields the protein CASSENPPGTEAFF. Combining the CDR3 with reference TRBV2 and TRBJ1-1 gives the whole variable domain EPEVTQTPSHQVTQMGQEVILRCVPISNHLYFYWYRQILGQKVEFLVSFYNNEISEKSEIFDDQFSVERPDGSNFTLKIRSTKLEDSAMYFCASSENPPGTEAFFGQGTRLTVV.

V and J are TRBV2 and TRBJ1-2, with D tentatively TRBD1 (6 bases). V lost 8 bases, J lost 8 bases, and 21 bases lay in between. The CDR3 runs 14 residues. Per the germline V gene, CDR1 is SNHLY and CDR2 is FYNNEI. The CDR3 bases are TGTGCCAGCCGCCTGGGCAGGGGCTTTAGGGGCTACACCTTC. Residues: CASRLGRGFRGYTF.

The chain combines TRBV28 with TRBJ1-1; no clear D gene. V dropped 8 bases and J dropped 4 bases, with 20 bases sitting between them. CDR1 and CDR2 (germline): MDHEN, SYDVKM. The CDR3 length is 15 residues. The CDR3, as DNA: TGTGCCAGCGGAATTTTCCGGGTTAGGTCCACTGAAGCTTTCTTT. Translating gives CASGIFRVRSTEAFF.

The chain has TRBV7-2 and TRBJ2-2; D remains ambiguous. CDR1 is SGHTA and CDR2 is FQGNSA in the germline V gene. V shed 1 base and J shed 5 bases, with 11 bases lying between them. The CDR3 spans 15 residues. CDR3 bases: TGTGCCAGCAGCTTAGGGGAAGTAGGGACCGGGGAGCTGTTTTTT. Its translation is CASSLGEVGTGELFF.

This chain joins TRBV6-6 and TRBJ1-1; TRBD1 aligns across 10 bases. Germline loops: CDR1 MNHNY, CDR2 SVGAGI (reference sequence). The CDR3 extends over 15 amino acids. Unmatched junction bases numbered 10, after V lost 7 bases and J lost 5 bases. This CDR3 reads CASTPRGQGTTEAFF. Written as DNA, the CDR3 is TGTGCCAGCACCCCCAGGGGACAGGGGACTACTGAAGCTTTCTTT.

V is TRBV6-6 and J is TRBJ1-2; 10 bases are a match to TRBD1. The CDR3 runs to 13 residues. Per the germline V gene, CDR1 is MNHNY and CDR2 is SVGAGI (reference sequence). V lost 2 bases, J lost 6 bases, and 0 bases stayed unmatched. CDR3 nucleotide sequence: TGTGCCAGCAGTTACGGACAGGGGGATGGCTACACCTTC. Translating gives CASSYGQGDGYTF.

V usage is TRBV5-4 and J usage is TRBJ2-3; D is unclear. Between the trimmed V and J ends, which lost 0 bases and 2 bases, there was a span of 10 bases. In germline, CDR1 is SGHNT, CDR2 YYREEE (reference sequence). This CDR3 region has 15 residues. CDR3 residues: CASSLGLATTDTQYF. The DNA of the CDR3 is TGTGCCAGCAGCTTGGGGTTAGCAACCACAGATACGCAGTATTTT.